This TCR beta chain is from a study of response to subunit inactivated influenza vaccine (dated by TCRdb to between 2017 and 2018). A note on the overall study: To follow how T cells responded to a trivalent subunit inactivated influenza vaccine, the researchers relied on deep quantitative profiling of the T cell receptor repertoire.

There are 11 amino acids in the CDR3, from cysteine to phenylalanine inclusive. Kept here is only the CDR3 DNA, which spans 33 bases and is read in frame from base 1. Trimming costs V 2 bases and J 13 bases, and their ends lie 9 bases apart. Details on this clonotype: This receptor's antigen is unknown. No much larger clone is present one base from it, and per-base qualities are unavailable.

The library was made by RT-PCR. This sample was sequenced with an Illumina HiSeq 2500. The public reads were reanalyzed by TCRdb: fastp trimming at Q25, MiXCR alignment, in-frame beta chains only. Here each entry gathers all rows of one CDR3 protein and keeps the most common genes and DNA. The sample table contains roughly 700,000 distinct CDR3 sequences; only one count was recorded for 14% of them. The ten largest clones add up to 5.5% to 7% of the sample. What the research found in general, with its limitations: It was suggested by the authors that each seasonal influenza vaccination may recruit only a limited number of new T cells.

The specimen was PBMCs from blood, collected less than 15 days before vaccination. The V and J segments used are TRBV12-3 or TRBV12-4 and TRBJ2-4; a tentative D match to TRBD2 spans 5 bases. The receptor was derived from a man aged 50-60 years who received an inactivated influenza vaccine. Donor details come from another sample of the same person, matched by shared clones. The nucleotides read TGTGCCAGCAGTTTAACGGGAATCCAGTACTTC. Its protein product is CASSLTGIQYF.